The source of this TCR beta chain is a study of shared clonotypes between healthy human individuals (TCRdb year 2020). Regarding the study in general: The cohort comprised two women and a few men aged 18 to 49 years. Between about 0.94 and 8.9 billion PBMCs per donor were obtained by leukapheresis. Blood TCR repertoires of a handful of healthy adults were deeply sequenced to estimate repertoire size and the extent of clonotype sharing between individuals. Per donor, three plates each were used for CD4 naive and CD4 memory, two for CD8 naive, and one for CD8 memory. Libraries were prepared and TCR repertoires were sequenced by different laboratories using diverse techniques, in order to increase sequencing depth and limit assay-specific biases.

With respect to this clone: Its specific antigen is unknown. No much larger clone exists at a distance of one base, and base qualities are not known.

What the work shows at the level of the full study, not this receptor alone: Incomplete sequencing was indicated by rarefaction of sorted-subset datasets, despite the large sequencing depth. About 4.5% of naive CD4, 3.5% of naive CD8, 2.3% of memory CD4, and 0.4% of memory CD8 clonotypes were shared across several donors. Naive subsets generally had larger estimated clonotype richness than memory subsets. Pairwise subsampling indicated that sequencing depth was expected to affect the degree of clonotype sharing among donors. Sampling was restricted to blood, and TCR repertoires in tissues likely differ from the TCR repertoires found in blood. Higher generation probabilities were observed for clonotypes shared by all four sorted-subset donors than for non-shared clonotypes. Because the study included only a small number of donors, the genetic and exposure-history diversity represented was limited.

Healthy HIV-negative adults with no recently reported acute infections or vaccinations were included as donors. Every donor was a Caucasian adult residing in Nashville, Tennessee, USA. CD4+ T cells were enriched by magnetic negative selection; naive cells were then positively selected on CD45RA, and the negative fraction formed the memory subset. After blood collection by leukapheresis, PBMCs were isolated using Ficoll-Histopaque density gradient centrifugation and then cryopreserved in the vapor phase of liquid nitrogen. Analytical flow cytometry was used to check the purity and quantity of each magnetically sorted T cell population. Genomic DNA was isolated from every sorted fraction and measured by UV absorbance on a Nanodrop 2000c. CDR1 and CDR2 are read off the germline V gene as SGHVS and FNYEAQ. The CDR3 sequence holds 15 residues, the cysteine and phenylalanine included. Of all the DNA, just the CDR3 is kept, 45 bases in frame from base 1. V gives up 1 base and J gives up 3 bases, and the segment between their germline ends measures 9 bases.

Using the deep immunoSEQ assay, multiplex PCR amplified TCR CDR3 regions from genomic DNA. Extracted genomic DNA from each cell subset was distributed evenly across all wells of several immunoSEQ 96-well plates, and each plate was treated as a replicate. For sorted subsets, around 200 ng genomic DNA, equal to 30,000 to 35,000 T cell genomes, was loaded into each replicate PCR. The purified libraries were quantified using a Qubit 3.0 fluorometer, sized with a Bioanalyzer 2100, and then quantified again using the KAPA Library Quantification kit. A separate single-read 150-cycle Illumina NextSeq 550 flow cell was used to sequence each immunoSEQ 96-well plate. As for how the authors treated the data: Because the immunoSEQ output included only junctional sequences and no quality scores, the filtering could not be the same as the filtering used for full-length reads. To assign V/J genes and CDR3, sequences were annotated against IMGT germline references using PyIR, a Python wrapper for IgBLAST v1.9. Reads with weak V/J assignments (E-value above 1e-6), missing CDR3, stop codons, out-of-frame junctions, or ambiguous translated residues were removed. V3J clonotypes were defined as sequences sharing the same inferred V gene, J gene, and CDR3 amino acid sequence. Percentage overlap between repertoires was computed as shared unique clonotypes divided by the size of the smaller repertoire. Richness of each repertoire was evaluated using RTK rarefaction, the Chao1 estimator, and Recon v2.1 estimates of unobserved clonotypes. For all TCRbeta clonotypes obtained by the gDNA method from a few donors, generation probabilities were computed with OLGA. TCRdb's version of the immuneACCESS table is confined to in-frame rearrangements and falls short of the full clone set. An unresolved V gene accounts for under half of the shortfall where checked; the remainder is of unknown origin. V and J calls plus clone size are reproduced from that table; the DNA served to infer D and trimming. The sample has 2 million to 2.5 million clones on record, around 95% of them singletons. Jointly, the top ten make up more than 0.1% of the sample.

The source is a man between 18 and 35 years old in good health. The chain was built from TRBV7-6 and TRBJ2-2; the D gene lacks a confident call. Sequenced input: naive CD4+ T cells sorted from blood. Per the publication, the cell subset or site label means: CD45RA+ positively selected. In nucleotides, the sequence is TGTGCCAGCAGCTTAGGTCGGGTCGACACCGGGGAGCTGTTTTTT. It codes for CASSLGRVDTGELFF.